This note documents a single T cell receptor beta chain sequence. Its cognate antigen is unknown. Sequencing used immunoSEQ multiplex PCR; TCRdb keeps in-frame clones, though not all of them. This sample carries 85,000 to 130,000 clones, more than 75% of them seen once, and the ten largest clones take 2.4%. These data belong to a study of radiotherapy plus CTLA-4 blockade in lung cancer. Overall study context: An objective response was seen in 15% to 20% of patients, and disease control in less than 40%.

Study-level findings and limits: In blood, tumor-derived TCR clones expanded after radiotherapy plus ipilimumab. Best predicting response, reportedly, were early blood T cell clone dynamics, with interferon-beta.

Between the trimmed V and J ends, which lost 1 base and 4 bases, there was a span of 8 bases. The CDR3 runs 13 residues. CDR1 is GTSNPN, CDR2 SVGIG, per germline (reference sequence). Alongside CTLA-4 blockade with ipilimumab, patients with chemo-refractory metastatic non-small-cell lung cancer received focal radiation. Sequencing was performed on peripheral blood, taken from a patient treated with radiotherapy plus ipilimumab. The TCR sequence derives from a human donor with non-small cell lung cancer that progressed on radiotherapy plus ipilimumab. Some clones in this sample may be carry-over from other donors' samples. J is TRBJ2-1 and V is TRBV30, with D possibly being TRBD1 (6 bases). In DNA, the CDR3 is TGTGCCTGGAGTGACAGGGAGTACAATGAGCAGTTCTTC. The encoded protein is CAWSDREYNEQFF.